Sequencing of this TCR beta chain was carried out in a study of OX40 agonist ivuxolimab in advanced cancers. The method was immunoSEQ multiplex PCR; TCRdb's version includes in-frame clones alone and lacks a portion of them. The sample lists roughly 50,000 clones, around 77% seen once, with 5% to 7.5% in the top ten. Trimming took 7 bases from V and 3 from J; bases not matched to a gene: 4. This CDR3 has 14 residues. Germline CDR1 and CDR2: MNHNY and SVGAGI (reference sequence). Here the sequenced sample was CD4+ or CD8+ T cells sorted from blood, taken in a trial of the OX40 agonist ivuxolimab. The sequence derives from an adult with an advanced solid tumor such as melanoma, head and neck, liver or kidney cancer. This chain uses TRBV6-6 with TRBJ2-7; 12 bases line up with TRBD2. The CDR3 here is CASKLTSGSYEQYF. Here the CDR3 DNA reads TGTGCCAGCAAGCTGACTAGCGGGAGCTACGAGCAGTACTTC.